This is a list of T cell receptor beta chains from one sample in a study of blood T cell repertoires in COVID-19. Sequencing was performed with immunoSEQ multiplex PCR; in TCRdb, only in-frame clones are kept and a portion is missing. Altogether hundreds of thousands of clones are present, approximately 92% being singletons, with the ten largest covering more than 0.8%. The sequencing input was PBMCs or T cells enriched from blood (not recorded which). Receptors were obtained from a man younger than 30 who had recovered from COVID-19. Each CDR3 is given with its conserved first and last residue. A D gene is named only where the DNA matches it firmly.

J gene | V gene | D gene | CDR3 protein
TRBJ2-2 | TRBV3-1/TRBV3-2 | TRBD2 | CASSPSGYVSAGELFF
TRBJ2-1 | TRBV7-2 | TRBD2 | CASSLVHHSGSSYNEQFF
TRBJ2-7 | TRBV5-4 | - | CASSLGGLISYEQYF
TRBJ1-1 | TRBV6-1 | - | CASSERALQGNTEAFF
TRBJ1-1 | TRBV18 | - | CASSPEDTEAFF
TRBJ1-2 | TRBV4-2 | - | CASSDRDYRGYTF
TRBJ2-1 | TRBV29-1 | TRBD2 | CSVDPSGLGNEQFF
TRBJ1-1 | TRBV7-9 | - | CASSQAPRGFQAFF
TRBJ2-7 | TRBV7-8 | - | CASSLEGDQGDEQYF
TRBJ1-5 | TRBV19 | - | CASSNRGNQPQHF
TRBJ2-5 | TRBV10-2 | - | CASSEPDLTSGYFQETQYF
TRBJ1-1 | TRBV9 | TRBD1 | CASSGQGAEDTEAFF
TRBJ2-1 | TRBV7-3 | - | CASSSQAQNEQFF
TRBJ2-7 | TRBV7-9 | - | CASSLARAGAYEQYF
TRBJ1-4 | TRBV9 | - | CASSPPQGGDEKLFF
TRBJ2-7 | TRBV7-9 | - | CASHYAGRKSSYEQYF